The clone carrying this T cell receptor (beta chain) was recorded many times. Its antigen is as yet unknown. Molecular barcoded adaptors covering alpha/delta and beta/gamma chains were used on roughly 400 ng RNA. TCRdb re-called the reads through MiXCR, storing one row per CDR3 protein. The sample lists around 65,000 distinct CDR3 sequences, approximately 19% occurring once. The data were taken from a study of read filtering for tumor transcriptome and immune sequencing. General study findings and limits: Correlation between methods rose after single-read clonotypes were removed.

The sequencing input was a population of CD138-negative cells sorted from bone marrow. The TCR originated in a donor aged 40 or over with multiple myeloma.

The CDR3: CASSLNLSGGRQFF. The CDR3 DNA is TGTGCCAGCAGCCTCAACCTCTCGGGGGGGCGGCAGTTCTTC. The J gene is TRBJ2-1, the V gene TRBV7-2; 8 bases match TRBD2. This CDR3 is 14 amino acids long. Germline trimming cut 5 bases from V and 12 bases from J; bases unmatched to any gene: 12. Looked up from germline, CDR1 is SGHTA and CDR2 is FQGNSA.